This is a list of T cell receptor beta chains from one sample in a study of shared clonotypes between healthy human individuals. Using immunoSEQ multiplex PCR, the repertoire was profiled, and TCRdb retains in-frame clones only, with some absent. The sample lists hundreds of thousands of clones, roughly 78% occurring once. The sequenced sample was memory CD4+ T cells sorted from blood. The receptors shown here come from a woman in her twenties or thirties in good health. The conserved cysteine and the conserved F or W are not part of the CDR3 here. A D gene is named only where the DNA matches it firmly.

TRBJ2-1 NA TRBV11-2 ASSLAGNEQF
TRBJ1-2 NA TRBV19 GVFDYGYT
TRBJ2-1 TRBD2 TRBV7-8 ASSPSGRTYNEQF
TRBJ1-1 NA TRBV5-4 ASSLAAGPYTEAF
TRBJ2-7 TRBD2 TRBV2 ASSEGLAGVGEQY
TRBJ1-2 NA TRBV5-1 ASSFLDDTHGYT
TRBJ2-7 NA TRBV5-1 ASRAGTTSYEQY
TRBJ1-5 NA TRBV6-1 ASWGAFGQPQH
TRBJ2-5 NA TRBV19 ASSTYGAQGETQY
TRBJ1-1 NA TRBV7-2 ASSLQRDTEAF
TRBJ1-5 TRBD1 TRBV7-9 ASSLTGGWRNQPQH
TRBJ2-4 NA TRBV29-1 SVVERPGIQY
TRBJ2-1 NA TRBV18 ASSQGRNSYNEQF
TRBJ2-7 TRBD1 TRBV7-8 ASSMDRNYEQY
TRBJ1-4 NA TRBV5-6 ASSSPRERREKLF
TRBJ1-1 NA TRBV5-6 ASSPLGRTIAEAF
TRBJ1-1 NA TRBV27 ASSSPRSNTEAF
TRBJ2-7 NA TRBV11-2 ASSPVNYEQY
TRBJ1-5 NA TRBV19 ASIGGRGNQPQH
TRBJ1-5 NA TRBV27 ASSLLPGGAPRPQH
TRBJ2-3 TRBD2 TRBV27 ASSSGTRTDTQY
TRBJ2-7 TRBD1 TRBV28 ASRALTGATPIEQY
TRBJ2-7 TRBD1 TRBV7-8 ASSSTDRGWDEQY
TRBJ2-3 NA TRBV5-1 ASSLGRDRTDTQY
TRBJ2-1 NA TRBV5-1 ASSLTPRAYNEQF
TRBJ1-2 NA TRBV27 ASSFKGANYGYT
TRBJ1-4 TRBD1 TRBV10-3 AISEQQQGAGEKLF
TRBJ2-1 TRBD2 TRBV6-1 ASSDALAGLSYNEQF
TRBJ2-1 NA TRBV27 ASASTGNEQF
TRBJ2-7 TRBD1 TRBV27 ASSPQQGAFFNEQY
TRBJ1-5 TRBD1 TRBV4-1 ASSQGQGGNQPQH
TRBJ2-7 NA TRBV27 ASLGPYEQY
TRBJ1-2 NA TRBV11-2 ASSRVRGYT
TRBJ2-7 NA TRBV18 ASSPPGQDNYEQY
TRBJ2-7 NA TRBV6-1 ASTPNGPYEQY
TRBJ1-2 TRBD1 TRBV7-2 ASSLSGPGQGASGGYT
TRBJ1-2 TRBD1 TRBV11-2 ASSHYRDRSDGYT
TRBJ1-2 NA TRBV7-2 ASSLQEDYGYT
TRBJ2-3 NA TRBV2 ASSEARATSTDTQY
TRBJ2-1 TRBD2 TRBV2 ATTSGYNEQF
TRBJ1-3 NA TRBV28 ASSSAGNTIY
TRBJ1-1 NA TRBV7-9 ASSLSTGINTEAF
TRBJ1-5 NA TRBV19 ASSMTTGEQPQH
TRBJ1-2 NA TRBV28 ASFSSGARGYGYT
TRBJ1-2 NA TRBV6-1 ASSVQGRVTLYGYT
TRBJ1-5 NA TRBV19 ASSIAGGGNQPQH
TRBJ1-2 NA TRBV10-2 ASSGRRGSDGYT
TRBJ1-5 TRBD1 TRBV19 ASSFGTGPQPQH
TRBJ2-2 NA TRBV4-1 ASSQPAGKVTGELF
TRBJ1-5 NA TRBV2 ASSEGAGLSNQPQH
TRBJ2-1 TRBD2 TRBV29-1 SVEVSGGGNNEQF
TRBJ1-1 NA TRBV4-1 ASSTPVRYTEAF
TRBJ1-1 NA TRBV7-2 ASSTQGGGVTEAF